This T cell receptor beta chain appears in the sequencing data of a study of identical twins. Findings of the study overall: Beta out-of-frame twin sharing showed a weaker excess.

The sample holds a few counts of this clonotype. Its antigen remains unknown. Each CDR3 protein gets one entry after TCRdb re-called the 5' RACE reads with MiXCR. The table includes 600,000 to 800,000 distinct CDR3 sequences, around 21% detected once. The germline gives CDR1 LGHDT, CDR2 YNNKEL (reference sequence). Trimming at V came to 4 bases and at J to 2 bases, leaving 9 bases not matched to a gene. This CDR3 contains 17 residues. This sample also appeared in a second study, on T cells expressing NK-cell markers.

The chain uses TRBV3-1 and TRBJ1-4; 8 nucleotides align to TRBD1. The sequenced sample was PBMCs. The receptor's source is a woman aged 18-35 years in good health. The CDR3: CASSLQGASTTNEKLFF. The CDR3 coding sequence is TGTGCCAGCAGCCTTCAGGGGGCGAGTACGACTAATGAAAAACTGTTTTTT.